This T cell receptor (beta chain) was profiled in a study of blood T cells in healthy people across ages. This clonotype occurred a few times. The target antigen is unknown. A second PCR of roughly 7 to 11 cycles used a sample-barcoded 5' primer and a J-beta primer mix. Paired-end reads containing CDR3 totaled no fewer than 2.5 million for each sample. TCRdb re-derived calls from the 5' RACE reads in MiXCR, one entry per CDR3 protein. The sample has about 830,000 distinct CDR3 sequences; 62% are singletons. General study findings and limits: Donor CMV infection status was unknown, possibly confounding age-related changes in expanded clonotypes. Unsorted PBMCs ruled out conclusive naive versus antigen-experienced comparison.

Healthy Caucasian individuals from Russia aged roughly 6 to 100 were enrolled as donors. Germline V CDR1 and CDR2: SGHRS, YFSETQ. V dropped 0 bases and J dropped 7 bases, with 10 bases sitting between them. The CDR3 loop spans 13 amino acids. This chain links TRBV5-1 with TRBJ1-1; D ambiguous. This clonotype originated in a young man in good health. Sequenced sample: blood. As DNA, the CDR3 is TGCGCCAGCAGCTTGGGGTTTGGCCTTGAAGCTTTCTTT. Its translation is CASSLGFGLEAFF.